Given below is one TCR beta chain in context. Looked up from germline, CDR1 is MNHNS and CDR2 is SASEGT. This CDR3 has 15 residues. The ends were cut back, 7 bases at V and 2 bases at J, with 17 bases in the middle. The data are from a study of cytomegalovirus exposure and HLA in healthy donors. Clones were read by immunoSEQ multiplex PCR, and TCRdb kept only the in-frame ones, dropping some. The sample records more than 300,000 clones, 86% being singletons. Sequencing input: PBMCs. This chain links TRBV6-1 with TRBJ1-1; tentative D call: TRBD1 (5 bases). This clonotype originated in a woman aged 18 to 35 in good health and CMV-seronegative. This CDR3 is CASIDIGGKNTEAFF. CDR3 sequence (DNA): TGTGCCAGCATTGACATTGGGGGGAAAAACACTGAAGCTTTCTTT.